What follows are 30 T cell receptor beta chains derived from one specimen sequenced in a study of breast tumors, draining lymph nodes, adjacent tissues. TCRdb itself ran the multiplex PCR reads through MiXCR, one entry per CDR3 protein. The table shows 100,000 to 150,000 distinct CDR3 sequences, with around 20% occurring only once. Axillary draining lymph nodes of breast cancer patients supplied the node samples. Sample: axillary lymph node tissue. Receptors originate from a female donor with breast cancer. Some clones in this sample may be carry-over from other donors' samples.

This clonotype was detected many times. V and J are TRBV19 and TRBJ1-3; no firm D call. From germline, CDR1 is LNHDA and CDR2 SQIVND (reference sequence). The CDR3 loop spans 14 amino acids. Trimming shortened V by 9 bases and J by 3 bases, and 15 bases separated the two germline ends. The CDR3 DNA reads TGTGCCAGCAGAAGGCAGGCCGATGGAAACACCATATATTTT. Translated: CASRRQADGNTIYF. Full variable domain (rest looked up from reference TRBV19 and TRBJ1-3): DGGITQSPKYLFRKEGQNVTLSCEQNLNHDAMYWYRQDPGQGLRLIYYSQIVNDFQKGDIAEGYSVSREKKESFPLTVTSAQKNPTAFYLCASRRQADGNTIYFGEGSWLTVV.

This clonotype has at least ten counts. This rearrangement joins TRBV19 to TRBJ2-1; D call uncertain. V lost 4 bases and J lost 5, with 12 bases in between. The CDR3 totals 14 residues. Germline V gene lookup returns CDR1 LNHDA and CDR2 SQIVND (reference sequence). CDR3 residues: CASSSAVPNNEQFF. The CDR3 region has the DNA TGTGCCAGTAGTAGCGCAGTACCTAACAATGAGCAGTTCTTC.

This clonotype was detected ten times or more. The V gene is TRBV29-1, the J gene TRBJ2-7; either TRBD1 or TRBD2 may supply D (5 bases each). The CDR3 covers 14 residues. Trimming pared 1 base from V and 5 bases from J, leaving 15 bases between. Germline V CDR1 and CDR2: SQVTM, ANQGSEA. The CDR3 coding sequence is TGCAGCGTTGAAGTCTACGGGGCGTATGACGAGCAGTACTTC. It yields the protein CSVEVYGAYDEQYF.

Worth noting for this clonotype: A much larger clone differs from this one at a single base, so this may be a read error. J is TRBJ2-7 and V is TRBV3-1; D ambiguous. Trimming stripped 2 bases from V and 2 bases from J, with 4 bases between. The CDR3 runs 12 residues. CDR1 is LGHDT and CDR2 is YNNKEL in the germline V gene (reference sequence). The CDR3 DNA reads TGTGCCAGCAGCCAAAATGCCTACGAGCAGTACTTC. Residues: CASSQNAYEQYF.

This clonotype was seen ten or more times. The chain recombines TRBV30 with TRBJ2-7; D is undetermined. Trimming left V 0 bases short and J 7 bases short, with 4 bases between. This CDR3 contains 10 residues. CDR1 is GTSNPN and CDR2 is SVGIG in the germline V gene (reference sequence). The CDR3 is CAWSVGEQYF. The CDR3 DNA sequence: TGTGCCTGGAGTGTCGGGGAGCAGTACTTC.

This clonotype showed up many times. The chain is built from TRBV7-8 and TRBJ2-1; tentatively, D is TRBD2 (6 bases). The germline V gene has CDR1 SGHVS and CDR2 FQNEAQ. The CDR3 contains 15 residues. The V and J ends lost 5 bases and 6 bases respectively, with 17 bases between them. CDR3: CASSGGTPGVNEQFF. The DNA for the CDR3 is TGTGCCAGCAGCGGAGGGACCCCGGGGGTCAATGAGCAGTTCTTC.

The chain has TRBV20-1 and TRBJ2-4; TRBD1 might be the D (6 bases). V gave up 5 bases and J gave up 1 base, with 12 bases separating them. The V gene's germline CDR1 is DFQATT and CDR2 SNEGSKA (reference sequence). The CDR3 contains 14 residues. The CDR3 sequence: CSAPGDRAKNIQYF. The DNA of the CDR3 is TGCAGTGCTCCAGGGGACCGGGCCAAAAACATTCAGTACTTC.

In regard to this clonotype: Possible read error: a much larger clone is one base away. This chain connects TRBV7-3 to TRBJ2-2, with D perhaps matching TRBD2 (5 bases). CDR1 SGHTA and CDR2 FQGTGA come from the germline V gene. The CDR3 sequence is 14 residues long. The CDR3 DNA reads as TGTGCCAGCAGCCAGAACGTCCAAACCGGGGAGCCGTTTTTT. Its protein product is CASSQNVQTGEPFF.

Notes on this clonotype: This may stem from a read error, because a much larger clone lies one nucleotide away. Since the CDR3 does not end with the conserved phenylalanine or tryptophan, this likely comes from a read error. The chain employs TRBV5-1 and TRBJ1-5; TRBD1 agrees at 8 bases. The trim removed 0 bases at V and 9 bases at J, leaving 14 bases unmatched. This CDR3 contains 17 residues. CDR1 and CDR2 (germline): SGHRS, YFSETQ. CDR3 region: CASSLAGATGALGPQHY. DNA for the CDR3: TGCGCCAGCAGCTTGGCGGGGGCGACAGGGGCCTTGGGGCCCCAGCATTAT.

Details on this clonotype: A read error may produce the germline difference seen at one junction end. This CDR3 reads CAISESVGQGWNEQFF. In nucleotides, the CDR3 is TGCGCCATCAGTGAGTCCGTCGGACAGGGTTGGAATGAGCAGTTCTTC. V is TRBV10-3 and J is TRBJ2-1; 8 bases are shared with TRBD1. Looked up from germline, CDR1 is ENHRY and CDR2 is SYGVKD. The CDR3 spans 16 residues.

This clonotype was counted many times. The chain uses TRBV19 and TRBJ1-5; D is unresolved. From germline, CDR1 is LNHDA and CDR2 SQIVND (reference sequence). CDR3 length: 15 amino acids. V was clipped by 6 bases and J by 7 bases, with 19 bases between them. The DNA of the CDR3 is TGTGCCAGTAGGATGGACTCCCTGGCGGAGCAGCCCCAGCATTTT. Translating it yields CASRMDSLAEQPQHF.

This clonotype was seen ten or more times. The rearrangement links TRBV12-3 or TRBV12-4 to TRBJ2-5, with TRBD2 matching over 8 bases. The ends lost 1 base at V and 5 bases at J; junction bases unmatched: 3. This CDR3 has 14 amino acids. The CDR3 here is CASSLGGGLETQYF. CDR3 DNA: TGTGCCAGCAGTTTAGGCGGGGGGCTGGAGACCCAGTACTTC.

This clonotype was picked up many times. The chain uses TRBV6-5 and TRBJ2-7, with D perhaps TRBD1 (5 bases). The CDR3 covers 13 residues. The germline V and J ends were trimmed by 6 bases and 4 bases, with 13 bases remaining between them. Germline V gene lookup returns CDR1 MNHEY and CDR2 SVGAGI. CDR3 nucleotides: TGTGCCAGCAGCCGAGACAGTAGGTACGAGCAGTACTTC. Amino acid sequence: CASSRDSRYEQYF.

This clonotype was detected ten times or more. This chain joins TRBV5-1 and TRBJ1-2, with TRBD1 identical over 7 bases. The CDR3 has 14 amino acids. The junction had 7 bases not matched to a gene; V was cut back by 4 bases and J by 4 bases. CDR1 and CDR2 (germline): SGHRS, YFSETQ. The CDR3 DNA reads as TGCGCCAGCAGCCCGGGGGGACAGCTCTATGGCTACACCTTC. Its protein is CASSPGGQLYGYTF.

Notes on this clonotype: As the CDR3 is not closed by the conserved phenylalanine or tryptophan, this likely results from a read error. This rearrangement joins TRBV15 to TRBJ2-3; tentative D call: TRBD1 (6 bases). This CDR3 has 14 residues. The germline V and J ends were trimmed by 1 base and 2 bases, with 7 bases remaining between them. Germline CDR1 and CDR2: LNHNV and YYDKDF (reference sequence). This CDR3 reads CATSRVGATDTQYL. DNA of the CDR3: TGTGCCACCAGCAGAGTGGGGGCCACAGATACGCAGTATCTT.

Many counts were recorded for this clonotype. V and J are TRBV5-1 and TRBJ2-3, with TRBD1 matching over 10 bases. After removal of 4 bases from V and 5 bases from J, the junction contained 7 bases not matched to a gene. The length of the CDR3 is 15 residues. Germline assignment: CDR1 SGHRS and CDR2 YFSETQ. Here the CDR3 reads CASSGGDRGKDTQYF. DNA of the CDR3: TGCGCCAGCAGCGGGGGGGACAGGGGAAAAGATACGCAGTATTTT.

In its sample, this clonotype was seen many times. The chain links TRBV20-1 to TRBJ1-3; D gene unclear. Germline values: CDR1 DFQATT, CDR2 SNEGSKA (reference sequence). The V end lost 5 bases, the J end lost 0 bases, and 14 bases lay between the germline ends. The CDR3 runs 15 residues. CDR3 sequence: CSAAPDGNSGNTIYF. In DNA form, the CDR3 reads TGCAGTGCTGCCCCCGACGGAAACTCTGGAAACACCATATATTTT.

Turning to this clonotype: This may come from a read error, since a much larger clone is one base off. V is TRBV24-1 and J is TRBJ2-2, with D possibly being TRBD2 (6 bases). Trimming removed 9 bases at V and 1 base at J, with 14 bases between. CDR3 size: 15 residues. CDR1 is KGHDR, CDR2 SFDVKD, per germline. DNA of the CDR3: TGTGCCACCGGTCGCCTGGGACTGAACACCGGGGAGCTGTTTTTT. It yields the protein CATGRLGLNTGELFF.

V usage is TRBV28 and J usage is TRBJ1-2; D remains unclear. Trimming took 4 bases from V and 5 from J, leaving 14 bases between them. Germline CDR1 MDHEN, CDR2 SYDVKM. The CDR3 spans 14 residues. The CDR3 here is CASSYQRGGYGYTF. The CDR3 DNA reads as TGTGCCAGCAGTTATCAGCGGGGAGGGTATGGCTACACCTTC.

This clonotype was detected ten times or more. V and J are TRBV29-1 and TRBJ1-2, with a tentative D call TRBD1 (5 bases). The germline CDR1 and CDR2 sequences are SQVTM and ANQGSEA. V was clipped by 4 bases and J by 4 bases, with 16 bases between them. CDR3 length: 14 residues. The CDR3 sequence: CSVGQSTGRYGYTF. The CDR3 nucleotides are TGCAGCGTTGGCCAATCTACAGGTCGCTATGGCTACACCTTC.

This clonotype was counted ten times or more. The CDR3 region is CASSLGRGLGSYEQYF. CDR3 in DNA: TGTGCCAGCAGCCTCGGGAGGGGACTAGGCTCCTACGAGCAGTACTTC. The chain has TRBV7-2 and TRBJ2-7, with TRBD2 matching over 8 bases. The CDR3 is made up of 16 amino acids. Germline V gives CDR1 SGHTA, CDR2 FQGNSA. The V and J ends lost 5 bases and 0 bases, in that order; junction bases with no gene match: 9.

This clonotype was seen repeatedly, ten times or more. The chain couples TRBV15 to TRBJ2-2; no reliable D call. The germline gives CDR1 LNHNV, CDR2 YYDKDF (reference sequence). The CDR3 sequence is 15 residues long. V lost 1 base to trimming and J lost 5 bases, with 11 bases between them. CDR3 loop: CATSRVRGSTGELFF. In nucleotides, the CDR3 is TGTGCCACCAGCAGAGTGAGAGGTTCTACCGGGGAGCTGTTTTTT.

Ten or more counts support this clonotype. The chain couples TRBV29-1 to TRBJ2-5, with 14 bases that match TRBD2. The ends lost 1 base at V and 5 bases at J; junction bases unmatched: 9. The CDR3 has 17 amino acids. From germline, CDR1 is SQVTM and CDR2 ANQGSEA. The CDR3 region has the DNA TGCAGCGTTGAAGGACTAGCGGGAGGGCCCTCGGGGGAGACCCAGTACTTC. Translated: CSVEGLAGGPSGETQYF.

This clonotype appeared a few times. This chain connects TRBV6-5 to TRBJ2-5; D is undetermined. V lost 3 bases, J lost 5 bases, and 10 bases lay in between. In germline, CDR1 is MNHEY, CDR2 SVGAGI. CDR3 length: 13 residues. The CDR3 DNA reads TGTGCCAGCAGTTATCGTATCGGGGAGACCCAGTACTTC. This encodes CASSYRIGETQYF.

The sample holds many counts of this clonotype. This chain uses TRBV13 with TRBJ2-3; perhaps TRBD1 as D (6 bases). The CDR3 extends over 14 amino acids. V was clipped by 3 bases and J by 1 base, with 8 bases between them. CDR1 PRHDT and CDR2 FYEKMQ come from the germline V gene (reference sequence). The CDR3: CASSLGQGTDTQYF. Written as DNA, the CDR3 is TGTGCCAGCAGCTTGGGACAAGGCACAGATACGCAGTATTTT.

This clonotype was seen at least ten times. The rearrangement joins TRBV6-1 to TRBJ2-7; D is tentatively TRBD1 or TRBD2 (5 bases each). Germline CDR1 and CDR2: MNHNS and SASEGT. Trimming stripped 6 bases from V and 2 bases from J, with 23 bases between. The CDR3 has 17 amino acids. CDR3 sequence: CASRQPSGTTVPYEQYF. For the CDR3, the DNA is TGTGCCAGCAGACAACCCTCCGGGACCACTGTCCCCTACGAGCAGTACTTC.

There are many counts of this clonotype. This chain uses TRBV4-1 with TRBJ1-6; no reliable D call. Trimming removed 1 base from V and 6 bases from J, with 4 bases in between. The CDR3 is 13 residues long. The germline V gene encodes CDR1 MGHRA and CDR2 YSYEKL. The CDR3 loop reads CASSQGGNSPLHF. The CDR3 DNA follows: TGCGCCAGCAGCCAAGGAGGTAATTCACCCCTCCACTTT.

The sample holds many counts of this clonotype. The chain employs TRBV15 and TRBJ2-3, with D possibly TRBD1 on 6 matching bases. This CDR3 region has 13 residues. V lost 8 bases to trimming and J lost 8 bases, with 17 bases between them. CDR1 is LNHNV, CDR2 YYDKDF, per germline (reference sequence). The CDR3 spells CATRTAAIPTQYF. CDR3 sequence (DNA): TGTGCCACCCGGACAGCCGCAATCCCTACGCAGTATTTT.

This clonotype was observed at least ten times. CDR3 bases: TGCAGTGCTAGCGGGACAGACTATGGCTACACCTTC. It codes for CSASGTDYGYTF. The rearrangement uses TRBV20-1 and TRBJ1-2, with 7 bases aligning to TRBD1. Germline V gene data show CDR1 as DFQATT and CDR2 as SNEGSKA (reference sequence). Trimming removed 3 bases from V and 3 bases from J; junction bases left unmatched: 1. This CDR3 has 12 amino acids.

Ten or more counts support this clonotype. The gene calls are TRBV3-1 and TRBJ2-7, with TRBD2 identical over 7 bases. Germline CDR1 and CDR2: LGHDT and YNNKEL (reference sequence). The CDR3 sequence is 15 residues long. V shed 1 base and J 2 bases; nucleotides not matched to a gene: 5. As DNA, the CDR3 is TGTGCCAGCAGCCAAGCCTCGGGGGGAACCTACGAGCAGTACTTC. This encodes CASSQASGGTYEQYF.